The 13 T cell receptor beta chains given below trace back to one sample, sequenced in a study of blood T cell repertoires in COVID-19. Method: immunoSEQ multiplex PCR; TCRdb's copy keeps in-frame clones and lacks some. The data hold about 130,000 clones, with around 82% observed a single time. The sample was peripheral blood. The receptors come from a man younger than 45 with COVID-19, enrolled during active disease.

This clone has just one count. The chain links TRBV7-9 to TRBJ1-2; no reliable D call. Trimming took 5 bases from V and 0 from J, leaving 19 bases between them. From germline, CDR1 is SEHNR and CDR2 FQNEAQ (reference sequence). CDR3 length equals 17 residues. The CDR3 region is CASSVYLRGGTNYGYTF. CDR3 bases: TGTGCCAGCAGCGTATACCTCCGGGGAGGAACTAACTATGGCTACACCTTC.

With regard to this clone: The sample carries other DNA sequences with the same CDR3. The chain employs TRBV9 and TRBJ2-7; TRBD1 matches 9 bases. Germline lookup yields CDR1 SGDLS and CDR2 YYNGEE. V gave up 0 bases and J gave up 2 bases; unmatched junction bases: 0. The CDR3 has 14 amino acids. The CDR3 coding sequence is TGTGCCAGCAGCGTAGGACAGGGGGCCTACGAGCAGTACTTC. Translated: CASSVGQGAYEQYF.

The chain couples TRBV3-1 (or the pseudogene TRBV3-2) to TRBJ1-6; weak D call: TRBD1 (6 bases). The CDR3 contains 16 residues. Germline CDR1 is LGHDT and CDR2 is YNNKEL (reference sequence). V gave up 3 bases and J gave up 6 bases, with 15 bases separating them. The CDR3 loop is CASSQGSTGFNSPLHF. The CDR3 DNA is TGTGCCAGCAGCCAGGGCTCGACAGGATTTAATTCACCCCTCCACTTT.

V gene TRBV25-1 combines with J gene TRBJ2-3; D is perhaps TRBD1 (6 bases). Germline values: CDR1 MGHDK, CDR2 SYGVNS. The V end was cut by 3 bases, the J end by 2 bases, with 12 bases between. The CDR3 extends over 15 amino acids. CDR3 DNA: TGTGCCAGCAGTGAGGTGGGGGCATTCACAGATACGCAGTATTTT. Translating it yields CASSEVGAFTDTQYF.

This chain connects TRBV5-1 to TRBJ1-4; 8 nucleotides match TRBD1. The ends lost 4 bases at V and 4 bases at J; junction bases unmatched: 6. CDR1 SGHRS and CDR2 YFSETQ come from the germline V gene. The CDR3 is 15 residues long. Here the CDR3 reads CASSPTGARNEKLFF. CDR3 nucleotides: TGCGCCAGCAGCCCGACAGGGGCCCGTAATGAAAAACTGTTTTTT.

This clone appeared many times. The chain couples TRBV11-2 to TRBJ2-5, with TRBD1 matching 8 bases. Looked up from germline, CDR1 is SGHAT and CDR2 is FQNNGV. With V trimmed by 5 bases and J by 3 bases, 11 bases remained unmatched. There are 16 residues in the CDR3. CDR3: CASSTAQGAQKETQYF. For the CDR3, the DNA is TGTGCCAGCAGCACCGCCCAGGGGGCCCAAAAAGAGACCCAGTACTTC. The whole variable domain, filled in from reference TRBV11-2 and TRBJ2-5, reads EAGVAQSPRYKIIEKRQSVAFWCNPISGHATLYWYQQILGQGPKLLIQFQNNGVVDDSQLPKDRFSAERLKGVDSTLKIQPAKLEDSAVYLCASSTAQGAQKETQYFGPGTRLLVL.

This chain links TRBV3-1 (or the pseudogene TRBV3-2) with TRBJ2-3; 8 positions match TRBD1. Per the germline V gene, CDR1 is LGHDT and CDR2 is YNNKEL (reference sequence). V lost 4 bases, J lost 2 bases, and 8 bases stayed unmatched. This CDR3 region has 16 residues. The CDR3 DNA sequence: TGTGCCAGCAGCCCGACAGGGGATGCGAACACAGATACGCAGTATTTT. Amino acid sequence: CASSPTGDANTDTQYF.

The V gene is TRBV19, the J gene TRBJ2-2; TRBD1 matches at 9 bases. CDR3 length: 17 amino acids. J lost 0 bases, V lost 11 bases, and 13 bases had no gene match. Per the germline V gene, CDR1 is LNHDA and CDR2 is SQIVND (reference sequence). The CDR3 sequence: CASGTGRGYTNTGELFF. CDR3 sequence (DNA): TGTGCCTCAGGGACAGGGCGGGGGTACACGAACACCGGGGAGCTGTTTTTT.

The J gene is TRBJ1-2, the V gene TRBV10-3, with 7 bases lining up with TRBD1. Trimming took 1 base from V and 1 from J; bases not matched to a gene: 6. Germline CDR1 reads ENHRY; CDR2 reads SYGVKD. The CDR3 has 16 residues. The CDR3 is CAISEWGQNVNYGYTF. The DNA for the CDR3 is TGTGCCATCAGTGAGTGGGGACAGAATGTTAACTATGGCTACACCTTC.

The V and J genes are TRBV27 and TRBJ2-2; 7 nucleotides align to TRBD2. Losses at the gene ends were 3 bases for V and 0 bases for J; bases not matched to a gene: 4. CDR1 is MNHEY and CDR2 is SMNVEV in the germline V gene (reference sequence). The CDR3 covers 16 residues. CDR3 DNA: TGTGCCAGCAGTTTTCAGGCGGGGGCGAACACCGGGGAGCTGTTTTTT. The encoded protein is CASSFQAGANTGELFF.

The CDR3 sequence is CASSYTHGGEQYF. CDR3 sequence (DNA): TGTGCCAGCAGTTACACCCACGGAGGCGAGCAGTACTTC. The chain joins TRBV6-2 or TRBV6-3 to TRBJ2-7, with D perhaps TRBD2 (5 bases). V lost 2 bases, J lost 6 bases, and 11 bases lay in between. The V gene's germline CDR1 is MNHEY and CDR2 SVGEGT. The CDR3 contains 13 residues.

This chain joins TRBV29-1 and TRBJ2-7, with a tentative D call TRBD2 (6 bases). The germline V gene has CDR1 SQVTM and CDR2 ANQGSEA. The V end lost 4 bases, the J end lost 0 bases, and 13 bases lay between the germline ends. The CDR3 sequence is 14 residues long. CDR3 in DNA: TGCAGCGTTGTGGCGGGGTCACTCTCCTACGAGCAGTACTTC. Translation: CSVVAGSLSYEQYF.

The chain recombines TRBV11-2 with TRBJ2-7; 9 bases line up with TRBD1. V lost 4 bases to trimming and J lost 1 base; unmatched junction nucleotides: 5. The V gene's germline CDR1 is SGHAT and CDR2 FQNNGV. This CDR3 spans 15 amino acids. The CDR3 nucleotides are TGTGCCAGCAGCTCGGGACAGGGTTTTTCCTACGAGCAGTACTTC. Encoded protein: CASSSGQGFSYEQYF.